Below are 27 T cell receptor beta chains sequenced from a single sample in a study of CD8 T cells in Susac syndrome. RNA amounts of roughly 0.45 to 1 ug underwent reverse transcription with random hexamers. TCRdb reanalysed the immunoSEQ multiplex PCR reads using MiXCR and keeps one entry per CDR3 protein. The sample carries 120,000 to 150,000 distinct CDR3 sequences, around 94% recorded once. What was sequenced was CD4+ T cells from PBMCs. The receptors were sampled from a human donor in good health.

V gene TRBV6-1 combines with J gene TRBJ2-3; TRBD1 is a possible D gene (5 bases). The ends were cut back, 6 bases at V and 0 bases at J, with 22 bases in the middle. Germline V CDR1 and CDR2: MNHNS, SASEGT. The CDR3 is 18 residues long. CDR3 sequence: CASRPKGAEKGSTDTQYF. In DNA, the CDR3 is TGTGCCAGCAGGCCGAAAGGGGCGGAGAAAGGTAGCACAGATACGCAGTATTTT.

V gene TRBV12-3 or TRBV12-4 combines with J gene TRBJ2-7, with 7 bases lining up with TRBD1. The CDR3 sequence is 13 residues long. Trimming cost V 5 bases and J 7 bases; bases outside gene matches: 8. The CDR3 DNA is TGTGCCAGCAGTCCCACAGGGGTAGGGGAGCAGTACTTC. It codes for CASSPTGVGEQYF.

The V call is TRBV4-1, the J call TRBJ1-5, with no clear D. Trimming pared 1 base from V and 7 bases from J, leaving 11 bases between. The V gene's germline CDR1 is MGHRA and CDR2 YSYEKL. This CDR3 has 14 amino acids. CDR3 bases: TGCGCCAGCAGCCAAGGTGTGTTCTGGCAGCCCCAGCATTTT. It yields the protein CASSQGVFWQPQHF.

The chain employs TRBV12-3 or TRBV12-4 and TRBJ1-2; TRBD1 matches at 10 bases. The CDR3 is made up of 17 amino acids. V gave up 6 bases and J gave up 2 bases; unmatched junction bases: 12. CDR3 in amino acids: CASSPGTGDFRNYGYTF. In DNA form, the CDR3 reads TGTGCCAGCAGCCCCGGGACAGGGGACTTTCGAAACTATGGCTACACCTTC.

This clonotype was detected only once. The rearrangement links TRBV5-4 to TRBJ2-1, with D perhaps matching TRBD1 (6 bases). The germline CDR1 and CDR2 sequences are SGHNT and YYREEE (reference sequence). CDR3 length: 15 amino acids. Trimming took 4 bases from V and 0 from J, leaving 11 bases between them. CDR3 sequence (DNA): TGTGCCAGCAGCCCTGGACAGTACTCCTACAATGAGCAGTTCTTC. Its protein product is CASSPGQYSYNEQFF.

This rearrangement joins TRBV20-1 to TRBJ2-3; tentative D call: TRBD2 (5 bases). CDR1 is DFQATT, CDR2 SNEGSKA, per germline (reference sequence). Between the trimmed V and J ends, which lost 1 base and 4 bases, there was a span of 12 bases. The CDR3 has 14 residues. This chain's CDR3 is CSARVVAGADTQYF. For the CDR3, the DNA is TGCAGTGCTAGAGTTGTAGCCGGGGCAGATACGCAGTATTTT.

This clonotype was observed once. The chain recombines TRBV7-8 with TRBJ1-3, with D uncertain. This CDR3 has 14 amino acids. The V gene's germline CDR1 is SGHVS and CDR2 FQNEAQ. V lost 5 bases and J 2 bases, leaving 10 bases between the germline ends. The CDR3 bases are TGTGCCAGCAGCCTGCTAGGCACTGGAAACACCATATATTTT. Translating it yields CASSLLGTGNTIYF. Together with reference TRBV7-8 and TRBJ1-3, the CDR3 gives the full variable domain: GAGVSQSPRYKVAKRGQDVALRCDPISGHVSLFWYQQALGQGPEFLTYFQNEAQLDKSGLPSDRFFAERPEGSVSTLKIQRTQQEDSAVYLCASSLLGTGNTIYFGEGSWLTVV.

This chain uses TRBV4-2 with TRBJ2-1; no clear D. Trimming pared 3 bases from V and 8 bases from J, leaving 8 bases between. The CDR3 totals 12 residues. Germline V lookup: CDR1 LGHNA, CDR2 YNFKEQ. This CDR3 is CASSQANYEQFF. The CDR3 region has the DNA TGTGCCAGCAGCCAGGCCAATTATGAGCAGTTCTTC.

V usage is TRBV12-3 or TRBV12-4 and J usage is TRBJ2-7, with D perhaps TRBD2 (6 bases). V lost 6 bases and J 3 bases, leaving 15 bases between the germline ends. The CDR3 consists of 14 residues. This CDR3 reads CASSPRDSGYEQYF. The CDR3 coding sequence is TGTGCCAGCAGCCCCCGGGACTCTGGCTACGAGCAGTACTTC.

This sequence joins TRBV29-1 and TRBJ1-2; D perhaps matches TRBD1 (5 bases). Germline CDR1 reads SQVTM; CDR2 reads ANQGSEA. CDR3 length: 15 residues. V was shortened by 4 bases and J by 1 base, with 16 bases between the two germline ends. CDR3 in amino acids: CSVASSGSSNYGYTF. CDR3 nucleotide sequence: TGCAGCGTTGCCTCCTCAGGGAGCAGTAACTATGGCTACACCTTC.

CDR3 nucleotide sequence: TGCAGCGTTATAAACAGCTTGAACACCGGGGAGCTGTTTTTT. It yields the protein CSVINSLNTGELFF. This chain links TRBV29-1 with TRBJ2-2; D is uncertain. Germline CDR1 is SQVTM and CDR2 is ANQGSEA. Trimming stripped 5 bases from V and 1 base from J, with 11 bases between. The CDR3 consists of 14 residues.

The chain combines TRBV28 with TRBJ1-2; the D gene is possibly TRBD1 (6 bases). Germline CDR1 and CDR2: MDHEN and SYDVKM. The CDR3 spans 13 residues. Between the trimmed V and J ends, which lost 5 bases and 6 bases, there was a span of 13 bases. The CDR3 DNA is TGTGCCAGCAGTACGGACAGCATAGATGGCTACACCTTC. Encoded protein: CASSTDSIDGYTF.

The rearrangement joins TRBV9 to TRBJ1-3; TRBD1 is a possible D gene (5 bases). Germline CDR1 and CDR2: SGDLS and YYNGEE. Trimming removed 4 bases at V and 2 bases at J, with 16 bases between. This CDR3 has 16 residues. Here the CDR3 DNA reads TGTGCCAGCAGCCCCCTCGCCAGGGTCCCTGGAAACACCATATATTTT. Translation: CASSPLARVPGNTIYF.

This chain joins TRBV12-3 or TRBV12-4 and TRBJ2-1; 10 bases are shared with TRBD2. This CDR3 spans 15 amino acids. With V trimmed by 4 bases and J by 8 bases, 8 bases remained unmatched. Written as DNA, the CDR3 is TGTGCCAGCAGTTCCCTAGCGGGAGTTAGTCATGAGCAGTTCTTC. Translating gives CASSSLAGVSHEQFF.

The chain joins TRBV7-9 to TRBJ2-7, with a tentative D call TRBD1 (6 bases). Germline assignment: CDR1 SEHNR and CDR2 FQNEAQ (reference sequence). The CDR3 is 11 amino acids. V gave up 6 bases and J gave up 4 bases, with 7 bases separating them. The CDR3 DNA follows: TGTGCCAGCAGACAGGGTTACGAGCAGTACTTC. This encodes CASRQGYEQYF.

The rearrangement uses TRBV20-1 and TRBJ1-4; weak D call: TRBD1 (5 bases). The germline V gene has CDR1 DFQATT and CDR2 SNEGSKA (reference sequence). V was trimmed by 4 bases and J by 8 bases, leaving 14 bases between them. The length of the CDR3 is 13 residues. The CDR3, as DNA: TGCAGTGCTACCCGGCAAGGGGACGAAAAACTGTTTTTT. Residues: CSATRQGDEKLFF.

The chain employs TRBV15 and TRBJ2-6; D is undetermined. There are 15 residues in the CDR3. Germline-derived CDR1 and CDR2 are LNHNV and YYDKDF (reference sequence). Trimming removed 0 bases at V and 0 bases at J, with 3 bases between. CDR3 region: CATSRDNSGANVLTF. CDR3 nucleotides: TGTGCCACCAGCAGAGACAACTCTGGGGCCAACGTCCTGACTTTC. The full variable domain, its missing parts supplied by reference TRBV15 and TRBJ2-6, is DAMVIQNPRYQVTQFGKPVTLSCSQTLNHNVMYWYQQKSSQAPKLLFHYYDKDFNNEADTPDNFQSRRPNTSFCFLDIRSPGLGDTAMYLCATSRDNSGANVLTFGAGSRLTVL.

In this sample, this clonotype turned up once. The rearrangement links TRBV5-4 to TRBJ1-1; D ambiguous. The V gene lost 5 bases and the J gene lost 13 bases, with 15 bases spanning the gap. The CDR3 covers 11 residues. In germline, CDR1 is SGHNT, CDR2 YYREEE (reference sequence). CDR3: CASSSRAAVFF. In DNA form, the CDR3 reads TGTGCCAGCAGTAGTAGGGCCGCGGTTTTCTTT.

The chain has TRBV24-1 and TRBJ2-7; 11 nucleotides line up with TRBD2. The junction had 2 bases not matched to a gene; V was cut back by 4 bases and J by 1 base. CDR3 length: 15 amino acids. Looked up from germline, CDR1 is KGHDR and CDR2 is SFDVKD. Written as DNA, the CDR3 is TGTGCCACCAGTGAATCTAGCGGGAGGTCCTACGAGCAGTACTTC. Its translation is CATSESSGRSYEQYF.

V is TRBV19 and J is TRBJ2-7; a possible D gene is TRBD2 (6 bases). Trimming removed 6 bases from V and 4 bases from J, with 16 bases in between. CDR1 and CDR2 from the germline V gene are LNHDA and SQIVND (reference sequence). There are 14 residues in the CDR3. DNA for the CDR3: TGTGCCAGTAGCAATACGTGGAGGGAGTACGAGCAGTACTTC. Its translation: CASSNTWREYEQYF. Together with reference TRBV19 and TRBJ2-7, the CDR3 gives the full variable domain: DGGITQSPKYLFRKEGQNVTLSCEQNLNHDAMYWYRQDPGQGLRLIYYSQIVNDFQKGDIAEGYSVSREKKESFPLTVTSAQKNPTAFYLCASSNTWREYEQYFGPGTRLTVT.

V is TRBV19 and J is TRBJ2-7, with 8 nucleotides matching TRBD2. The CDR3 covers 13 residues. CDR1 and CDR2 (germline): LNHDA, SQIVND (reference sequence). Unmatched junction bases numbered 7, after V lost 6 bases and J lost 6 bases. CDR3 sequence reads: CASRREGSGEQYF. In DNA, the CDR3 is TGTGCCAGTAGACGGGAGGGGTCAGGCGAGCAGTACTTC.

V usage is TRBV10-3 and J usage is TRBJ1-2, with D possibly being TRBD1 (5 bases). The V end lost 6 bases, the J end lost 2 bases, and 10 bases lay between the germline ends. Per germline, CDR1 ENHRY and CDR2 SYGVKD. The CDR3 has 13 residues. The CDR3 loop reads CAIRGDGNYGYTF. CDR3 nucleotide sequence: TGTGCCATCAGGGGGGACGGGAACTATGGCTACACCTTC.

The V and J genes are TRBV7-2 and TRBJ2-7; 10 positions agree with TRBD2. The CDR3 sequence is 14 residues long. Trimming removed 4 bases from V and 3 bases from J; junction bases left unmatched: 3. Germline V gene data show CDR1 as SGHTA and CDR2 as FQGNSA. The CDR3 loop reads CASSSSGSFYEQYF. In nucleotides, the CDR3 is TGTGCCAGCAGCTCTAGCGGGAGTTTCTACGAGCAGTACTTC.

The chain has TRBV18 and TRBJ1-5; D gene unclear. V lost 0 bases and J 8 bases, leaving 14 bases between the germline ends. Per the germline V gene, CDR1 is KGHSH and CDR2 is LQKENI. The length of the CDR3 is 15 residues. The CDR3 DNA reads TGTGCCAGCTCACCACCGGGAGGGATTCAAGAGCCCCAGCATTTT. The encoded protein is CASSPPGGIQEPQHF.

The chain links TRBV30 to TRBJ1-2; 7 positions agree with TRBD1. CDR1 GTSNPN and CDR2 SVGIG come from the germline V gene (reference sequence). CDR3 size: 11 residues. The V gene end was trimmed by 5 bases and the J gene end by 4 bases; junction bases not matched to a gene: 1. CDR3: CAWGQAYGYTF. The CDR3 DNA reads TGTGCCTGGGGACAGGCCTATGGCTACACCTTC.

The V gene is TRBV20-1, the J gene TRBJ1-2, with a possible D match to TRBD1 (6 bases). CDR1 and CDR2 from the germline V gene are DFQATT and SNEGSKA (reference sequence). V gave up 3 bases and J gave up 4 bases, with 12 bases separating them. The CDR3 contains 13 residues. CDR3 protein: CSARGRTVYGYTF. CDR3 bases: TGCAGTGCTAGGGGAAGGACAGTCTATGGCTACACCTTC.

This chain joins TRBV2 and TRBJ2-2; TRBD2 matches at 10 bases. The length of the CDR3 is 18 residues. Germline CDR1 is SNHLY and CDR2 is FYNNEI. The ends lost 4 bases at V and 0 bases at J; junction bases unmatched: 8. CDR3 coding DNA: TGTGCCAGCAGTGCTGGAAGCGGGAGGGCCTCGAACACCGGGGAGCTGTTTTTT. Translated: CASSAGSGRASNTGELFF.